This TCR beta chain came from a study of Graves' ophthalmopathy and Graves' hyperthyroidism. Study-wide findings and caveats: Ophthalmopathy and stable hyperthyroidism were discriminated by a 13-signature model, with about 90% sensitivity and about 82% specificity.

RNA transcripts yielded amplified TCR beta CDR3 regions. After a first-round RT-PCR with HTBI primers, a second-round multiplex PCR was run. TCRdb re-called the multiplex PCR reads with MiXCR, one entry per CDR3 protein. The sample yields more than 550,000 distinct CDR3 sequences, 35% to 50% seen once. V was clipped by 6 bases and J by 1 base; unmatched bases: 10. Per germline, CDR1 SQVTM and CDR2 ANQGSEA. CDR3 length equals 15 residues. This clonotype was counted at least ten times. Its antigen is as yet unknown. Sequenced input: peripheral blood. The receptor was isolated from an adult man with Graves' ophthalmopathy. The chain combines TRBV29-1 with TRBJ2-3; 7 nucleotides match TRBD2. DNA for the CDR3: TGCAGCGTCCACGGGGCGAGCGGGGGCACAGATACGCAGTATTTT. Translating gives CSVHGASGGTDTQYF.